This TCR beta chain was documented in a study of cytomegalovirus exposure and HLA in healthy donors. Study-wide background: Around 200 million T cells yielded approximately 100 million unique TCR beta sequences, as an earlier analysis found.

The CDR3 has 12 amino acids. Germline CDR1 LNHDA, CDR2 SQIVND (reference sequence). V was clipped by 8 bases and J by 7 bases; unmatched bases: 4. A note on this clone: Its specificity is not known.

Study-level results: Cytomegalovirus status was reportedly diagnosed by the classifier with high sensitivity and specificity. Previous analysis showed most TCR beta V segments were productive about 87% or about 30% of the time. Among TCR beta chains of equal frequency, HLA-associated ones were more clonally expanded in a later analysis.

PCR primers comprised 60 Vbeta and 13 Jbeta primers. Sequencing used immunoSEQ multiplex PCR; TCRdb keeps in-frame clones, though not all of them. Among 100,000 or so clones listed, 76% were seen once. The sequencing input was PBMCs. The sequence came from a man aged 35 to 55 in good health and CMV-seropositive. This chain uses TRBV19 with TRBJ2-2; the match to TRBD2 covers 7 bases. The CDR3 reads CASRTGGGELFF. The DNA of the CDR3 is TGTGCCAGTCGAACGGGGGGCGGGGAGCTGTTTTTT.